The 27 T cell receptor beta chains in this list originate from one sample, sequenced in a study of blood T cell repertoires in COVID-19. Generated by immunoSEQ multiplex PCR, the TCRdb table keeps only in-frame clones and is missing some. The sample shows around 150,000 clones, more than 80% of them seen only once. The sequenced material came from peripheral blood. The receptors originated from a human donor in a cohort sampled during active COVID-19.

This chain links TRBV27 with TRBJ2-7; a possible D gene is TRBD1 (5 bases). Germline lookup yields CDR1 MNHEY and CDR2 SMNVEV (reference sequence). CDR3 size: 16 residues. V was trimmed by 5 bases and J by 9 bases, leaving 26 bases between them. The CDR3 sequence is CASSPILTGGAFSQYF. Written as DNA, the CDR3 is TGTGCCAGCAGTCCAATCTTGACGGGTGGGGCCTTTTCGCAGTACTTC.

This chain uses TRBV19 with TRBJ2-7; 7 bases are a match to TRBD1. CDR1 is LNHDA and CDR2 is SQIVND in the germline V gene (reference sequence). The CDR3 loop spans 14 amino acids. V dropped 7 bases and J dropped 2; count of bases not matched to a gene: 8. This CDR3 reads CASTGDDRAYEQYF. CDR3 in DNA: TGTGCCAGTACCGGGGACGACAGGGCCTACGAGCAGTACTTC.

This chain joins TRBV28 and TRBJ1-2; no definite D call. Germline lookup yields CDR1 MDHEN and CDR2 SYDVKM. The CDR3 is 12 residues long. V was pared by 5 bases and J by 8 bases, with 12 bases between. The CDR3 bases are TGTGCCAGCAGTCAGGCTCTTACGGGCTACACCTTC. It specifies CASSQALTGYTF.

The genes are TRBV5-8 and TRBJ2-7; 10 positions match TRBD1. The ends lost 5 bases at V and 4 bases at J; junction bases unmatched: 9. Germline CDR1 is SGHTS and CDR2 is YDEGEE. The CDR3 sequence is 15 residues long. CDR3 bases: TGTGCCAGCAGACGTACGACAGGGGGCCTTTACGAGCAGTACTTC. It encodes CASRRTTGGLYEQYF.

The V gene is TRBV28, the J gene TRBJ2-1, with 9 nucleotides matching TRBD2. Germline CDR1 MDHEN, CDR2 SYDVKM. The CDR3 runs to 12 residues. Germline trimming cut 6 bases from V and 12 bases from J; bases unmatched to any gene: 6. CDR3 sequence: CASSFSGGGQFF. The CDR3 DNA reads as TGTGCCAGCAGCTTTAGCGGGGGAGGGCAGTTCTTC.

V and J are TRBV11-3 and TRBJ2-3, with 8 positions matching TRBD1. After removal of 5 bases from V and 0 bases from J, the junction contained 4 bases not matched to a gene. The germline V gene has CDR1 SGHNT and CDR2 YENEEA. This CDR3 is built from 15 residues. The CDR3 region has the DNA TGTGCCAGCAGCACCCGACAGGGGAGCACAGATACGCAGTATTTT. It translates to CASSTRQGSTDTQYF.

V usage is TRBV10-3 and J usage is TRBJ1-4; possibly TRBD1 for D (6 bases). V lost 10 bases and J lost 4, with 28 bases in between. The CDR3 contains 18 residues. Germline V lookup: CDR1 ENHRY, CDR2 SYGVKD. CDR3 protein: CATDMTGKSSRDNEKLFF. The CDR3 DNA follows: TGTGCCACTGATATGACAGGTAAAAGTTCCAGGGATAATGAAAAACTGTTTTTT.

The rearrangement links TRBV7-2 to TRBJ2-5, with a tentative D call TRBD2 (6 bases). Deletions cut 7 bases from V and 3 bases from J, with 15 bases between. Germline V lookup: CDR1 SGHTA, CDR2 FQGNSA. CDR3 length: 14 residues. The chain's CDR3 is CASTLFRGKETQYF. CDR3 nucleotide sequence: TGTGCCAGCACCCTGTTCCGGGGGAAAGAGACCCAGTACTTC.

V is TRBV6-6 and J is TRBJ2-2; 9 bases are a match to TRBD2. V trimming: 5 bases; J trimming: 5 bases; junction bases outside the gene matches: 9. The length of the CDR3 is 16 residues. Germline loops: CDR1 MNHNY, CDR2 SVGAGI (reference sequence). The DNA of the CDR3 is TGTGCCAGCAGTGGTTTAGCGGGAGTTAATACCGGGGAGCTGTTTTTT. Protein sequence: CASSGLAGVNTGELFF.

CDR3 sequence: CASSRAEGSGFPNEQFF. The CDR3 DNA reads as TGCGCCAGCAGCCGTGCTGAGGGTTCTGGGTTCCCTAATGAGCAGTTCTTC. The genes are TRBV4-1 and TRBJ2-1, with a possible D match to TRBD2 (5 bases). CDR1 is MGHRA, CDR2 YSYEKL, per germline. V shed 4 bases and J shed 7 bases, with 23 bases lying between them. CDR3 length equals 17 residues.

The CDR3: CASSWTLRGGNTEAFF. CDR3 nucleotides: TGTGCCAGCAGCTGGACCTTGAGAGGGGGGAACACTGAAGCTTTCTTT. V is TRBV5-6 and J is TRBJ1-1, with D possibly TRBD1 on 6 matching bases. Germline V lookup: CDR1 SGHDT, CDR2 YYEEEE. This CDR3 region has 16 residues. Trimming took 3 bases from V and 1 from J, leaving 16 bases between them. Based on the CDR3 plus reference TRBV5-6 and TRBJ1-1, the full variable domain is DAGVTQSPTHLIKTRGQQVTLRCSPKSGHDTVSWYQQALGQGPQFIFQYYEEEERQRGNFPDRFSGHQFPNYSSELNVNALLLGDSALYLCASSWTLRGGNTEAFFGQGTRLTVV.

This chain uses TRBV5-4 with TRBJ2-1; TRBD2 might be the D (5 bases). This CDR3 spans 14 amino acids. V lost 3 bases and J 6 bases, leaving 13 bases between the germline ends. Germline V gene sequence: CDR1 SGHNT, CDR2 YYREEE (reference sequence). The CDR3 nucleotides are TGTGCCAGCAGCTCTACCGGGAATTTCAATGAGCAGTTCTTC. It yields the protein CASSSTGNFNEQFF.

The V call is TRBV6-1, the J call TRBJ1-3; tentative D call: TRBD1 (6 bases). Trimming left V 2 bases short and J 0 bases short, with 11 bases between. Germline CDR1 MNHNS, CDR2 SASEGT. CDR3 length: 16 amino acids. The CDR3 sequence: CASSEYRDPSGNTIYF. As DNA, the CDR3 is TGTGCCAGCAGTGAATACAGGGACCCCTCTGGAAACACCATATATTTT.

The V call is TRBV21-1, the J call TRBJ2-1; the table's TRBD1 call for D was not verified on the DNA. TRBV21-1 is a known pseudogene. The CDR3 runs 15 residues. CDR3 in amino acids: CASSKQGLSYNEQFF. CDR3 DNA: TGTGCCAGCAGCAAACAGGGGCTATCCTACAATGAGCAGTTCTTC.

The chain joins TRBV5-1 to TRBJ2-5, with TRBD2 as a possible D gene (5 bases). The germline V and J ends were trimmed by 5 bases and 5 bases, with 16 bases remaining between them. CDR3 size: 14 residues. Looked up from germline, CDR1 is SGHRS and CDR2 is YFSETQ. The DNA of the CDR3 is TGCGCCAGCAGACCAGAACTAGGCTTCGAGACCCAGTACTTC. Encoded protein: CASRPELGFETQYF. Full variable domain (rest looked up from reference TRBV5-1 and TRBJ2-5): KAGVTQTPRYLIKTRGQQVTLSCSPISGHRSVSWYQQTPGQGLQFLFEYFSETQRNKGNFPGRFSGRQFSNSRSEMNVSTLELGDSALYLCASRPELGFETQYFGPGTRLLVL.

The chain combines TRBV7-3 with TRBJ2-2, with 7 bases fitting TRBD2. CDR3 length: 15 residues. J was trimmed by 4 bases and V by 5 bases; bases with no gene match: 7. The germline V gene has CDR1 SGHTA and CDR2 FQGTGA. The CDR3 sequence is CASSLGLGTTGELFF. The CDR3 DNA reads TGTGCCAGCAGCCTCGGACTAGGTACCACCGGGGAGCTGTTTTTT.

The table lists this clone with a count of one. CDR3 DNA: TGCAGCGACCGGACAGGGGAGGACTATGGCTACACCTTC. Translating it yields CSDRTGEDYGYTF. This sequence joins TRBV29-1 and TRBJ1-2; 9 nucleotides match TRBD1. This CDR3 is 13 amino acids long. Germline V CDR1 and CDR2: SQVTM, ANQGSEA. With V trimmed by 7 bases and J by 3 bases, 6 bases remained unmatched.

The chain has TRBV19 and TRBJ2-2; 12 bases fit TRBD2. This CDR3 is built from 17 residues. Trimming cost V 3 bases and J 5 bases; bases outside gene matches: 7. Germline V gene sequence: CDR1 LNHDA, CDR2 SQIVND (reference sequence). CDR3 sequence reads: CASSISGTSGRTGELFF. The CDR3 DNA is TGTGCCAGTAGTATCTCGGGAACTAGCGGGAGGACCGGGGAGCTGTTTTTT. The full variable domain, rest sourced from reference TRBV19 and TRBJ2-2, is DGGITQSPKYLFRKEGQNVTLSCEQNLNHDAMYWYRQDPGQGLRLIYYSQIVNDFQKGDIAEGYSVSREKKESFPLTVTSAQKNPTAFYLCASSISGTSGRTGELFFGEGSRLTVL.

The rearrangement joins TRBV4-1 to TRBJ1-5; 9 positions agree with TRBD1. Germline CDR1 reads MGHRA; CDR2 reads YSYEKL. The CDR3 is made up of 20 amino acids. The V and J ends lost 0 bases and 0 bases, in that order; junction bases with no gene match: 12. CDR3 in amino acids: CASSQDPGDRVGYSNQPQHF. DNA of the CDR3: TGCGCCAGCAGCCAAGATCCAGGGGACAGGGTGGGTTATAGCAATCAGCCCCAGCATTTT.

In its sample, this clone was seen a few times. V usage is TRBV19 and J usage is TRBJ1-2, with a tentative D call TRBD1 (5 bases). V dropped 5 bases and J dropped 12 bases, with 19 bases sitting between them. Germline values: CDR1 LNHDA, CDR2 SQIVND (reference sequence). The CDR3 length is 13 residues. CDR3 coding DNA: TGTGCCAGTAGTCCCTCGCCAGGGACTGTTCACACCTTC. Residues: CASSPSPGTVHTF.

The chain couples TRBV7-6 to TRBJ2-7; 8 bases fit TRBD2. Germline V gene sequence: CDR1 SGHVS, CDR2 FNYEAQ. Trimming took 0 bases from V and 7 from J; bases not matched to a gene: 11. The CDR3 is 16 amino acids. The CDR3 nucleotides read TGTGCCAGCAGCTTAGCTAGCGGGACCCTTACGGGGGAGCAGTACTTC. As protein: CASSLASGTLTGEQYF.

CDR3 protein: CASSSRAGELFF. The CDR3 DNA follows: TGTGCCAGCTCGTCTCGGGCCGGGGAGCTGTTTTTT. V and J are TRBV5-4 and TRBJ2-2; no firm D call. The CDR3 runs to 12 residues. Germline V lookup: CDR1 SGHNT, CDR2 YYREEE (reference sequence). V lost 7 bases and J 6 bases, leaving 10 bases between the germline ends.

The rearrangement uses TRBV6-6 and TRBJ1-6; possible D gene TRBD1, 6 bases. Germline V gene sequence: CDR1 MNHNY, CDR2 SVGAGI (reference sequence). Trimming stripped 10 bases from V and 3 bases from J, with 16 bases between. The CDR3 has 15 residues. The CDR3, as DNA: TGTGCCACAGATACACAGGACAGCTATAATTCACCCCTCCACTTT. It encodes CATDTQDSYNSPLHF.

The chain couples TRBV28 to TRBJ1-2; D is unclear. Germline loops: CDR1 MDHEN, CDR2 SYDVKM. CDR3 length: 12 residues. Trimming took 11 bases from V and 1 from J, leaving 11 bases between them. Written as DNA, the CDR3 is TGTGCCGGTCGGGGAATTAACTATGGCTACACCTTC. It encodes CAGRGINYGYTF.

The V gene is TRBV11-2, the J gene TRBJ1-5; D not certain. Trimming stripped 5 bases from V and 5 bases from J, with 16 bases between. The germline CDR1 and CDR2 sequences are SGHAT and FQNNGV. The CDR3 is made up of 15 amino acids. CDR3 bases: TGTGCCAGCAGCCATAACAGAGGGTCTCATCAGCCCCAGCATTTT. Its protein product is CASSHNRGSHQPQHF.

The chain carries TRBV10-3 and TRBJ2-1; 9 bases line up with TRBD1. The CDR3 consists of 16 residues. With V trimmed by 3 bases and J by 5 bases, 8 bases remained unmatched. The germline V gene encodes CDR1 ENHRY and CDR2 SYGVKD. For the CDR3, the DNA is TGTGCCATCAGTGACCAACAGGGGGCTCGGAACAATGAGCAGTTCTTC. This codes for CAISDQQGARNNEQFF.

The chain employs TRBV5-4 and TRBJ2-7; D may be TRBD1 (7 bases). The CDR3 is 14 residues long. The V gene's germline CDR1 is SGHNT and CDR2 YYREEE (reference sequence). The V and J ends lost 3 bases and 4 bases respectively, with 14 bases between them. The DNA of the CDR3 is TGTGCCAGCAGCTGGGCGGGACAGCCTTACGAGCAGTACTTC. Its protein is CASSWAGQPYEQYF.